This T cell receptor beta chain came from a study of cytomegalovirus exposure and HLA in healthy donors (dated by TCRdb to 2016 to 2017). With regard to the full study: According to an earlier analysis of 587 of the donors, about 179 million T cells yielded over 100 million unique TCR beta sequences and approximately 300 Gb of sequence data. Along with the approximately 670-subject first cohort, a separate validation cohort of 120 different subjects was used. A later genetic analysis used genome-wide SNP genotypes for about 60% of the roughly 700 donors, treating that subset as a discovery cohort. To predict cytomegalovirus infection status, the study combined high-throughput TCR immunosequencing, statistical association of individual TCRs with disease status, and machine learning. The number of typed donors differed by locus: 629-630 for A, B, C, DRB1 and DQB1; some 500 for DQA1; around 580 for DPA1; and some 430 for DPB1. Among the roughly 390 genotyped donors, 81% belonged to the genetic ancestry cluster associated with self-reported Caucasian donors. In the later analysis, no new phenotypic data were used to find candidate immune exposures; instead, reliance was placed on TCR beta sequences and their occurrence across donors. Across around 400 genotyped donors of the cohort, an average of about 200,000 unique TCR beta nucleotide sequences per donor were sequenced, and about a sixth of those sequences were non-productive. About five DR-DQ haplotypes were handled as single units for association and clustering, since linkage in the cohort was strong. The study was designed to test whether signatures of past pathogen exposure could be identified by cataloging public T cell receptors. Roughly 300 gigabases of sequencing data and 70 million to 95 million unique TCR sequences made up an early release that covered over 550 HLA-typed donors. To study patterns of TCR occurrence, a later analysis re-analyzed previously published TCR beta repertoires from around 700 donors and added high-resolution HLA genotyping. To decide whether each TCR beta V gene segment behaved as functional or pseudogenic, an earlier analysis of nearly 600 of the donors relied on high-throughput TCR beta sequencing. HLA typing covered class I and class II loci at four-digit resolution. The T cell repertoires of around 730 subjects were profiled by immunosequencing and related to cytomegalovirus serostatus. Donor age, sex, ethnicity and CMV serostatus were collected together with the repertoire data. Every discovery cohort repertoire had been produced on one sequencing platform.

In total, 630 or so healthy bone marrow donors made up the cohort. At the time of sampling, every cohort member was nominally healthy, though immune exposures that went unrecorded were likely present. The donor was CMV seronegative and belonged to the group of 352 seronegative cohort members. Every donor gave a peripheral blood sample, and the peripheral blood mononuclear cells from that sample were used for TCR beta sequencing. Genomic DNA was extracted from the blood cell samples with the Qiagen DNeasy Blood Extraction Kit. What the work shows at the level of the full study, not this receptor alone: Linkage disequilibrium might explain the correlated functional status among segregating V segments, but an unknown experimental factor could not be ruled out. Because counts were too low, about 15 rarely observed V segments, including chromosome 9 orphons, were left out of the earlier analysis of over 550 of the donors. In an earlier analysis of approximately 590 of the donors, most TCR beta V segments appeared in productive rearrangements about 87% or about 30% of the time, broadly matching IMGT annotations. A further reported finding was that TCR beta sequences accurately predicted the HLA-A and HLA-B alleles for most subjects in the first cohort. According to the authors, the approach could potentially be generalized to other disease states and immunological phenotypes. The cohort was sequenced for TCR beta chains only, and without alpha or paired-chain data the features that could be detected were limited. The classifier was reported to diagnose cytomegalovirus status with high specificity and sensitivity in both the original cohort and the validation cohort. In a later analysis, around 15,000 TCR beta sequences were associated with specific HLA alleles at a false discovery rate of 0.05. While some public TCRs were present in many individuals, most TCR sequences turned up only very rarely across donors. In vitro tests confirmed that a few of the cytomegalovirus-associated TCR beta chains recognize cytomegalovirus antigens. The study gave a list of about 150 TCR beta chains associated with cytomegalovirus. According to a later analysis, most CMV-associated TCR beta chains appeared to be HLA-restricted, and the HLA associations seemed to be driven largely by CMV exposure. A later genetic analysis reported fewer N-insertions in productive TCRs among donors in an Asian-associated ancestry cluster than the 666-donor mean. V-gene and J-gene trimming of TCR beta chains was associated with a missense DCLRE1C variant in a later genetic analysis, and the association was replicated in an independent cohort. Sequencing depth was assumed to be roughly uniform across donors in the presence/absence analyses, though that assumption may not hold. A later analysis found that HLA-associated TCR beta chains were more clonally expanded and had lower generation probabilities than equally common non-associated chains. According to a later analysis, parvovirus B19, influenza, CMV and Epstein-Barr virus appeared linked to several top co-occurrence clusters. A group of highly shared sequence variants was considered likely to be a technical artifact of the sequencing pipeline. A later analysis found that TCR association rates varied across HLA loci, with DRB1 alleles showing the most associated TCRs and HLA-C alleles the fewest. CMV serostatus was the only immune exposure information available for the cohort. When HLA alleles, especially DR and DQ, strongly co-occurred, attributing TCR associations to individual alleles was difficult. Because some donors lacked HLA typing at each locus, the association tests relied only on the typed subset. Some IMGT-functional V segments, including TRBV6-2 and TRBV6-3, could not be told apart with the 87-base-pair reads, so those segments were excluded.

The library was generated by the immunoSEQ multiplex PCR assay. For the multiplex PCR, a mixture combining 60 forward primers for TCR Vbeta segments and 13 reverse primers for TCR Jbeta segments was used. The CDR3 region of rearranged TCR beta genes was amplified from genomic DNA by a multiplex PCR assay. The Illumina HiSeq System was used to sequence the amplified TCR beta libraries as 87-base-pair reads. Per the authors' processing: Across the roughly 600 repertoires, a later analysis counted tens of millions of unique TCR beta chains, 9.5 million to 13 million of which were shared by at least two donors. A nearest-neighbor algorithm error-corrected the raw reads and collapsed the reads into unique sequences, merging closely related sequences to remove PCR and sequencing errors. Alignment of CDR3 sequences to IMGT reference sequences was used to assign V, D and J gene segments. For a sequence to be retained, at least a six-nucleotide match to both a V gene segment and a J gene segment was required. A rearrangement was called productive if the CDR3 had no stop codons and remained in frame with V and J, and every other rearrangement was called non-productive. Following IMGT convention, CDR3 was defined as the stretch from the second conserved V-encoded cysteine up to the conserved J-encoded phenylalanine. The earlier analysis of about 590 of the donors excluded sequences that lacked an unambiguous match to a single V gene segment. In an earlier analysis of approximately 560 of the donors, a V segment was called functional when productive rearrangements were above 56.7%, and segregating when the standard deviation between donors exceeded 5%. A statistical classification framework was built for diagnosing cytomegalovirus status from the catalog of TCR beta chain sequences. V and J gene assignment, in a later analysis, came from comparing TCR nucleotide sequences with IMGT/GENE-DB human TR gene sequences. In a later analysis, CDR3 sequences and most-parsimonious VDJ recombination scenarios were assigned using the TCRdist pipeline. A later analysis defined each TCR beta chain by its CDR3 amino acid sequence plus V-gene family, and excluded reads lacking a unique V-gene family. In a later analysis, around 600 highly shared, low-generation-probability nucleotide sequences were removed to address suspected cross-contamination and a sequencing artifact. For each public chain, a later analysis derived a clonal expansion index from normalized ranks of inferred template counts within each repertoire. In a later analysis, generation probabilities were computed with a VDJ recombination model fitted to out-of-frame rearrangements, and the resulting probabilities were checked against IGoR. In a later analysis, TCR-TCR, TCR-HLA and TCR-CMV co-occurrence was scored with hypergeometric tests, and a repertoire-size bias correction was applied to TCR pairs. A later analysis estimated false discovery rates by permuting HLA or CMV assignments 20 times. In a later analysis, co-occurring TCRs were grouped using DBSCAN, and TCRdist sequence similarity was added for clustering within HLA-allele-positive subsets. For co-occurrence clustering, repertoires with fewer than 30,000 or more than 120,000 public chains were excluded, along with four or five repertoires with anomalous nucleotide sharing. TCRdb's version of the immuneACCESS table is confined to in-frame rearrangements and falls short of the full clone set. An unresolved V gene accounts for under half of the shortfall where checked; the remainder is of unknown origin. The V and J calls and clone size are taken from that table; D and trimming were inferred from the DNA. The table for this sample records 56,000 or so clones. The ten largest clones add up to approximately 2.1% of the sample.

Concerning this clone: No cognate antigen has been identified for it.

V is shortened by 5 bases, J by 4 bases, and the region joining them spans 9 bases. The germline V gene specifies SGHVS as CDR1 and FQNEAQ as CDR2. The CDR3 sequence holds 14 residues, the cysteine and phenylalanine included. CDR3 DNA only is kept here, 42 bases in frame from base 1. The source is a female donor in good health and CMV-seronegative. The material sequenced was PBMCs. The chain was built from TRBV7-8 and TRBJ2-6; TRBD2 is possibly the D segment (5 matching bases). The bases read TGTGCCAGCAGCGTCAGCGGCGGGGCCAACGTCCTGACTTTC. Translation gives CASSVSGGANVLTF.